This entry is about one T cell receptor (beta chain). Antigen: not known. This sample is drawn from a study of T cells in Graves' hyperthyroidism and ophthalmopathy. Looking at the study overall: Prior to any treatment, at the point of initial diagnosis, peripheral blood was collected.

The V end lost 5 bases, the J end lost 0 bases, and 13 bases lay between the germline ends. The CDR3 is 15 residues long. What was amplified from RNA transcripts were TCR beta CDR3 regions. HTBI primers drove first-round RT-PCR of the TCR CDR3. TCRdb independently ran MiXCR on the multiplex PCR reads; one entry per CDR3 protein. The data contain 150,000 or so distinct CDR3 sequences, 22% of them singletons. Uncontrolled infection, other autoimmune disease, pregnancy or lactation barred patients from enrollment. It was over 9.5 ml of fresh peripheral blood that supplied the PBMCs. Study-wide results and caveats: Most expanded thyroid clonotypes above 0.001 also appeared in blood.

Input material: blood. The chain carries TRBV12-3 or TRBV12-4 and TRBJ1-1; D perhaps matches TRBD1 (6 bases). The receptor comes from a woman aged 45 to 65 with Graves' hyperthyroidism that later progressed to Graves' ophthalmopathy. CDR3 in amino acids: CASSLTTGLNTEAFF. The CDR3 DNA sequence: TGTGCCAGCAGTCTCACGACAGGACTGAACACTGAAGCTTTCTTT.